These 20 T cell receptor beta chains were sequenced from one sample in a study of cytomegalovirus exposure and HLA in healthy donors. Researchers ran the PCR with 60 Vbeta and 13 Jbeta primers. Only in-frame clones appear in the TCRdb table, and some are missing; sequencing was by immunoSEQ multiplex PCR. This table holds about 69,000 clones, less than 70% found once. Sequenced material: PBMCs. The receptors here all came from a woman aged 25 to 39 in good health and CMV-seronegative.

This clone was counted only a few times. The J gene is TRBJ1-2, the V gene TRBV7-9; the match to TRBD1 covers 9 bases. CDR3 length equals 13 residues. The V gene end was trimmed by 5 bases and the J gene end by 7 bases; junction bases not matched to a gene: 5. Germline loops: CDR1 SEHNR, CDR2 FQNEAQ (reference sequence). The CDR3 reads CASSPTGGSGYTF. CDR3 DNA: TGTGCCAGCAGCCCGACAGGGGGGTCTGGCTACACCTTC.

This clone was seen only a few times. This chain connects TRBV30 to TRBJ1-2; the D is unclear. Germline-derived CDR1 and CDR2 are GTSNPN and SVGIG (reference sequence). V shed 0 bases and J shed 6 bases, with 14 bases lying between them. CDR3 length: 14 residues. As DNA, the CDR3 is TGTGCCTGGAGTGTACAATTGGGAGGGAATGGCTACACCTTC. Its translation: CAWSVQLGGNGYTF. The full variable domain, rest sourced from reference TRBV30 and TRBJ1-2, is SQTIHQWPATLVQPVGSPLSLECTVEGTSNPNLYWYRQAAGRGLQLLFYSVGIGQISSEVPQNLSASRPQDRQFILSSKKLLLSDSGFYLCAWSVQLGGNGYTFGSGTRLTVV.

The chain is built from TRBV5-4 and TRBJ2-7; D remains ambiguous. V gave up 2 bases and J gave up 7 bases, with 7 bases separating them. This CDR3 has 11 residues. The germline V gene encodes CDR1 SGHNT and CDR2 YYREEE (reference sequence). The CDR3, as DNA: TGTGCCAGCAGCTTATCCGCGGAGCAGTACTTC. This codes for CASSLSAEQYF.

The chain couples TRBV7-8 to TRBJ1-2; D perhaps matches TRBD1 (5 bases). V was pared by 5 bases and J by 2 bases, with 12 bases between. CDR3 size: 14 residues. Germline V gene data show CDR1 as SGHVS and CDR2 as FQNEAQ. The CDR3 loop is CASSRDSFNYGYTF. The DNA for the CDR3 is TGTGCCAGCAGCAGAGACAGCTTCAACTATGGCTACACCTTC.

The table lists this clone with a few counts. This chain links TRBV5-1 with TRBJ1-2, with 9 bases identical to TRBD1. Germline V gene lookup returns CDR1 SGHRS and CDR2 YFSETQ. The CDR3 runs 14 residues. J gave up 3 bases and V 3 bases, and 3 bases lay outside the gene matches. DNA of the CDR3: TGCGCCAGCAGCTGGACAGGGGAGGACTATGGCTACACCTTC. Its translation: CASSWTGEDYGYTF.

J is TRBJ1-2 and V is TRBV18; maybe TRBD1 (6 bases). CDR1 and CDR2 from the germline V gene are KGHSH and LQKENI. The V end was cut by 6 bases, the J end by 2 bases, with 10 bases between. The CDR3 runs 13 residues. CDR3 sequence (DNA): TGTGCCAGCTCTCCAACAGGGAACTATGGCTACACCTTC. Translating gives CASSPTGNYGYTF.

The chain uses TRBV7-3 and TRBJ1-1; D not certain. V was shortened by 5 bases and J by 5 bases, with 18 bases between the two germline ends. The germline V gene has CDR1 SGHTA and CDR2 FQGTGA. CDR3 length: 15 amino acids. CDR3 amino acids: CASSPTSGPGTEAFF. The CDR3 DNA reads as TGTGCCAGCAGCCCAACGAGTGGGCCGGGGACTGAAGCTTTCTTT.

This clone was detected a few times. The DNA for the CDR3 is TGCGCCAGCAGCTTGGGGGGCTCTCCCAAGAATGAAAAACTGTTTTTT. The encoded protein is CASSLGGSPKNEKLFF. The genes are TRBV5-1 and TRBJ1-4, with TRBD1 as a possible D gene (5 bases). The CDR3 length is 16 residues. V was clipped by 0 bases and J by 5 bases, with 14 bases between them. Germline V gene lookup returns CDR1 SGHRS and CDR2 YFSETQ.

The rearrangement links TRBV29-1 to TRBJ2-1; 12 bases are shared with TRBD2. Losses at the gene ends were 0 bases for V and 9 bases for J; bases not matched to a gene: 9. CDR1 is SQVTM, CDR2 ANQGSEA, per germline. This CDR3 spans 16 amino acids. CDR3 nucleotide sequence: TGCAGCGTTGAAGATTCGACTAGCGGGGGTCCTGGTGAGCAGTTCTTC. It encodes CSVEDSTSGGPGEQFF.

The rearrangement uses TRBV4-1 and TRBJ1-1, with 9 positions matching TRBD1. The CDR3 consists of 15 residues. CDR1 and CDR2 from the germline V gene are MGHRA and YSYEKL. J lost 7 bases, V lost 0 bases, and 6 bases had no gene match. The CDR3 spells CASSQDGDRDSEAFF. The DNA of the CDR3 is TGCGCCAGCAGCCAAGATGGGGACAGGGATAGTGAAGCTTTCTTT.

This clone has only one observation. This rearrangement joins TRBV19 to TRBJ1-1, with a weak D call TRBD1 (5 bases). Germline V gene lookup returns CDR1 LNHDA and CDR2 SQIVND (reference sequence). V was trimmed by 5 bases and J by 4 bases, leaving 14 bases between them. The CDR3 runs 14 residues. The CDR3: CASSAESRGTEAFF. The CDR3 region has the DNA TGTGCCAGTAGTGCAGAATCAAGGGGCACTGAAGCTTTCTTT.

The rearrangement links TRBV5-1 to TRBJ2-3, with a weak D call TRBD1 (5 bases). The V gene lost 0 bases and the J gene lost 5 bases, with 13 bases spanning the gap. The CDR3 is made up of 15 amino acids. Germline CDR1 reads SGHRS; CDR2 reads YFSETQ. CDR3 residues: CASSLAAGFIDTQYF. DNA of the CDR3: TGCGCCAGCAGCTTGGCCGCAGGGTTTATAGATACGCAGTATTTT.

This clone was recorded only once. The CDR3 region has the DNA TGTGCCAGCAGTGTACCAGGGGGCAGTTCACCCCTCCACTTT. Residues: CASSVPGGSSPLHF. The chain employs TRBV6-5 and TRBJ1-6; 8 positions match TRBD1. The CDR3 consists of 14 residues. V gave up 5 bases and J gave up 9 bases; unmatched junction bases: 6. Germline lookup yields CDR1 MNHEY and CDR2 SVGAGI.

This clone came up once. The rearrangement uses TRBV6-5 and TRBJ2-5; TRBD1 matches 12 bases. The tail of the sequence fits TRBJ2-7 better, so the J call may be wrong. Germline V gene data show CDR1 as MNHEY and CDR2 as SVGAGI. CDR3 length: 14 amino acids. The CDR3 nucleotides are TGTGCCAGCAGGAGGGACAGGGGGCTAAACGAGCAGTACTTC. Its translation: CASRRDRGLNEQYF.

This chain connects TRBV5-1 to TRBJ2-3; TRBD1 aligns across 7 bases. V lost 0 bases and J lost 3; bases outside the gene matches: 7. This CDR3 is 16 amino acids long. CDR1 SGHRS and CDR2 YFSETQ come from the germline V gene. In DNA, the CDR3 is TGCGCCAGCAGCTTGGGGCCGCGACAGGGAACAGATACGCAGTATTTT. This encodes CASSLGPRQGTDTQYF. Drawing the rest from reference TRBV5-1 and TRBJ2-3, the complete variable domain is KAGVTQTPRYLIKTRGQQVTLSCSPISGHRSVSWYQQTPGQGLQFLFEYFSETQRNKGNFPGRFSGRQFSNSRSEMNVSTLELGDSALYLCASSLGPRQGTDTQYFGPGTRLTVL.

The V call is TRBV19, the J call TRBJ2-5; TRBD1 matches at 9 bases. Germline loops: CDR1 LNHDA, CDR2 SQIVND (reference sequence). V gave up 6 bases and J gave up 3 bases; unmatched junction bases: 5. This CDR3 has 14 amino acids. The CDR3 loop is CASRQTGGKETQYF. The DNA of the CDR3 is TGTGCCAGTAGGCAGACAGGGGGGAAAGAGACCCAGTACTTC.

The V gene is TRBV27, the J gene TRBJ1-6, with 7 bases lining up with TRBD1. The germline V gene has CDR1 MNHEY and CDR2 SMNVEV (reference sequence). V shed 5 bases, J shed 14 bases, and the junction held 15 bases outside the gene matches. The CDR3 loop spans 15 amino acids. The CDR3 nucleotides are TGTGCCAGCAGTCCACAGGCCCGAGCAGGGGGTACCCTCCACTTT. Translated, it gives CASSPQARAGGTLHF.

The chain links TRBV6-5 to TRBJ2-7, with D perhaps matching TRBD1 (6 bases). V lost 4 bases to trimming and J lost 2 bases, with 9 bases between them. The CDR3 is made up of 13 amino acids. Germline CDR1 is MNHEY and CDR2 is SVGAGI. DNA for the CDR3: TGTGCCAGCAGTTTGGGGGCAGCCTACGAGCAGTACTTC. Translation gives CASSLGAAYEQYF.

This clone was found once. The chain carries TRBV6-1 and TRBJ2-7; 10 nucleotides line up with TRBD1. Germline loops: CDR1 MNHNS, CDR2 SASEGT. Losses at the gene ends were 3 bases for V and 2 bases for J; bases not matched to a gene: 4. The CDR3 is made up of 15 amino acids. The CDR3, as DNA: TGTGCCAGCAGTGAGCCGGGACAGGGGACCTACGAGCAGTACTTC. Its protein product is CASSEPGQGTYEQYF.

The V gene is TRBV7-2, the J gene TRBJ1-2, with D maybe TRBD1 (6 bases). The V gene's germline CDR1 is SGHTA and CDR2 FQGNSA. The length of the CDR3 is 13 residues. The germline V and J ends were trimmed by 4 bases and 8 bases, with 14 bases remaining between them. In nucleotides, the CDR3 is TGTGCCAGCAGCTCAGACCGCCAGGGGGGCTACACCTTC. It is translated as CASSSDRQGGYTF.